This T cell receptor beta chain derives from a study of shared clonotypes between healthy human individuals. The repertoire was sequenced with immunoSEQ multiplex PCR; TCRdb's copy has only in-frame clones and lacks some. The sample has about 700,000 clones, approximately 79% seen once. The CDR3 loop spans 16 amino acids. Losses at the gene ends were 6 bases for V and 4 bases for J; bases not matched to a gene: 14. In germline, CDR1 is KGHSH, CDR2 LQKENI. The TCR sequence derives from a woman aged 30 to 39 in good health. The sequenced sample was memory CD4+ T cells sorted from blood. Noted subset: CD45RA-negative fraction. V gene TRBV18 combines with J gene TRBJ1-1, with 7 bases that match TRBD1. The CDR3 coding sequence is TGTGCCAGCTCCTACGGACAGGAGAGCCGGATCACTGAAGCTTTCTTT. It yields the protein CASSYGQESRITEAFF.